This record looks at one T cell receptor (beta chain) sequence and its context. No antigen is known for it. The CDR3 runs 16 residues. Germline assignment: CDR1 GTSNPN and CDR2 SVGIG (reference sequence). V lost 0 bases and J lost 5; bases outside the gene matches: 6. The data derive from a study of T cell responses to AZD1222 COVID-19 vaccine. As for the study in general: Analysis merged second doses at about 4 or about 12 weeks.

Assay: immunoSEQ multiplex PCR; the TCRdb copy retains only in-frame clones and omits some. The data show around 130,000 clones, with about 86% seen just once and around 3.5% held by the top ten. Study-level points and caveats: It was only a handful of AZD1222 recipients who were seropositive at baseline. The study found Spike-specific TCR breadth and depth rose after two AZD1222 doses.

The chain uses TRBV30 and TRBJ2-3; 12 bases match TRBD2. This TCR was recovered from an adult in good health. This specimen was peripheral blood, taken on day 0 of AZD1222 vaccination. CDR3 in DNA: TGTGCCTGGAGTGTCCTAGCGGGAGGGCGAGGAGATACGCAGTATTTT. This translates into CAWSVLAGGRGDTQYF.